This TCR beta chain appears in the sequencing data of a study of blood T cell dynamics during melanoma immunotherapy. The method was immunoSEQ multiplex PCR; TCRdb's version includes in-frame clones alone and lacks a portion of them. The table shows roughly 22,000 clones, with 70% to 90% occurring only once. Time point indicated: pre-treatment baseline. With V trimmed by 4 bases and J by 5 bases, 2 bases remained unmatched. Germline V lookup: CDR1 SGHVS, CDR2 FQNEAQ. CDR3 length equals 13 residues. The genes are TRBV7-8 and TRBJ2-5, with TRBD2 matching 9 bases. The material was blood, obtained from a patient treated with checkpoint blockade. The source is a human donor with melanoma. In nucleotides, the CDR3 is TGTGCCAGCAGCTATACTAGCGGGGAGACCCAGTACTTC. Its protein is CASSYTSGETQYF.